The sample holds a few counts of the clone carrying this T cell receptor (beta chain). Its antigen remains unidentified. One end of the junction does not line up with germline, which may come from a read error. Germline V gene sequence: CDR1 SGHTA, CDR2 FQGTGA. This CDR3 has 15 residues. The data were obtained in a study of T cells in Graves' hyperthyroidism and ophthalmopathy. RNA transcripts were the template for amplifying TCR beta CDR3 regions. RT-PCR in the first round (using the HTBI primer set) targeted the TCR CDR3. Each CDR3 protein gets one entry after TCRdb re-called the multiplex PCR reads with MiXCR. In the table there are under 400,000 distinct CDR3 sequences, roughly 15% of which are singletons. Disease lasting under 3 months, a NOSPECS grade of at least 4, and a Clinical Activity Score of at least 3 were features of the ophthalmopathy patients. Those patients with uncontrolled infection, other autoimmune disease, pregnancy or lactation were excluded.

Study-wide results and caveats: A model built on 13 V-J features separated ophthalmopathy from stable hyperthyroidism.

What was sequenced was blood. The chain uses TRBV7-3 and TRBJ2-5; D possibly uses TRBD1 or TRBD2 (5 bases each). This clonotype was obtained from a woman in her sixties with Graves' ophthalmopathy. CDR3 in amino acids: CASSLIPGAQETQCF. The CDR3 DNA follows: TGTGCCAGCAGCTTAATACCCGGGGCTCAAGAGACCCAGTGCTTC.